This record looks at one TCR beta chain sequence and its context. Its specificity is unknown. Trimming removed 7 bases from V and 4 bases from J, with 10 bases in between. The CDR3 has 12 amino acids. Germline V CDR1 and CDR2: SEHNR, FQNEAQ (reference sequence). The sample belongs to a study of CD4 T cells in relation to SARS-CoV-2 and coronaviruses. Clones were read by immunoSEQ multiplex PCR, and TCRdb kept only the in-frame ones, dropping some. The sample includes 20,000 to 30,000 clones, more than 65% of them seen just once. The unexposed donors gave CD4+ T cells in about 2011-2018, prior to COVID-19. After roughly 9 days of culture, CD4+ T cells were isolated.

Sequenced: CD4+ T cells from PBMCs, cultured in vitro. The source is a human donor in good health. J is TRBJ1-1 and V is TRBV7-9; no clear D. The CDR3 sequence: CASMQWGTEAFF. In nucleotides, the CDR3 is TGTGCCAGCATGCAGTGGGGCACTGAAGCTTTCTTT.